The 2 T cell receptor beta chains below come from one sample, sequenced in a study of T-cell reconstitution after alpha-beta-depleted transplantation in children. Molecular barcoding with unique molecular identifiers was used for the TCRbeta library. TCRdb ran MiXCR on the PCR reads and lists one entry per CDR3 protein. The table lists 200,000 to 250,000 distinct CDR3 sequences, roughly a tenth of them singletons, with less than 8% in the top ten. This sample comprised PBMCs from the stem cell graft donor, obtained from the stem cell graft. Receptors were obtained from a human donor who donated a stem cell graft to a child with acute lymphoblastic leukemia.

The sample holds one count of this clonotype. This chain uses TRBV5-1 with TRBJ1-1; D remains ambiguous. CDR1 SGHRS and CDR2 YFSETQ come from the germline V gene. The CDR3 spans 14 residues. Trimming cost V 0 bases and J 6 bases, with 12 bases left between them. The CDR3 region is CASSLETPEAEAFF. CDR3 coding DNA: TGCGCCAGCAGCTTGGAGACACCCGAGGCTGAAGCTTTCTTT.

This clonotype has more than one count but fewer than ten. The V gene is TRBV7-2, the J gene TRBJ1-6; D unresolved. CDR3 length: 14 amino acids. Between the trimmed V and J ends, which lost 5 bases and 6 bases, there was a span of 11 bases. CDR1 and CDR2 (germline): SGHTA, FQGNSA. CDR3 region: CASSLRGINSPLHF. CDR3 nucleotides: TGTGCCAGCAGCCTTCGGGGTATTAATTCACCCCTCCACTTT.